The rows below give T cell receptor beta chains drawn from one sample of a study of shared clonotypes between healthy human individuals. The assay was immunoSEQ multiplex PCR, and TCRdb's table has in-frame clones only and misses some. Altogether some 600,000 clones are present, about 96% being singletons, with the ten largest covering 0.11%. The sequenced sample consisted of naive CD8+ T cells sorted from blood. These receptors came from a woman aged 30 to 39 in good health. CDR3s include the opening cysteine and the closing phenylalanine or tryptophan. D genes are given only for firm matches. The size of a clone is reported for some rows only, either as once, few or many, or as a class for expanded clones.

TGTGCCAGCAGCACGTATATCCGGGACTCTCTCACGAACACCGGGGAGCTGTTTTTT CASSTYIRDSLTNTGELFF - - TRBJ2-2 TRBV4-2
TGTGCCAGCAGCATATCCCCGTGGGGGCTGACCGAGCAGTACTTC CASSISPWGLTEQYF - - TRBJ2-7 TRBV7-9
TGTGCCAGCAGAATTAGCGGGAACCCCAATGAGCAGTTCTTC CASRISGNPNEQFF - TRBD2 TRBJ2-1 TRBV28
TGTGCCAGCAGCTCGAACTACGAGCAGTACTTC CASSSNYEQYF - - TRBJ2-7 TRBV7-9
TGTGCCAGCTCGGGCGGGCCGGGGACTGAAGCTTTCTTT CASSGGPGTEAFF - - TRBJ1-1 TRBV7-6
TGTGCCAGCAGTGAGGGCAGTTCTAACTATGGCTACACCTTC CASSEGSSNYGYTF - - TRBJ1-2 TRBV25-1
TGTGCCAGCAGCCAGGGACAGGGCTACGAGCAGTACTTC CASSQGQGYEQYF - TRBD1 TRBJ2-7 TRBV14
TGTGCCAGCGCGGACAGGACCAACTATGGCTACACCTTC CASADRTNYGYTF - TRBD1 TRBJ1-2 TRBV19
TGTGCCAGCAGCAGGGGCGACGAGCAGTACTTC CASSRGDEQYF few - TRBJ2-7 TRBV21-1
TGTGCCAGCAGTTTACCCCAGCGTAAAGAATTCGGTAATGAGCAGTTCTTC CASSLPQRKEFGNEQFF - - TRBJ2-1 TRBV28
TGCGCCAGCAGCTTAGACACGGGATACGAGCAGTACTTC CASSLDTGYEQYF - - TRBJ2-7 TRBV5-1
TGTGCCAGCAGCCAAGTTTTAACAGGAGCGGGAGCAACCGGGGAGCTGTTTTTT CASSQVLTGAGATGELFF - TRBD2 TRBJ2-2 TRBV4-2
TGTGCCAGCAGCTTGGAACTAGCGGGCGGCAATGAGCAGTTCTTC CASSLELAGGNEQFF - TRBD2 TRBJ2-1 TRBV5-6
TGTGCCAGCAGCCCCTATAGCGGGAGGGTTGAGCAGTTCTTC CASSPYSGRVEQFF - TRBD2 TRBJ2-1 TRBV11-2
TGTGCCAGTAGTATACATCGAGACAGGGGGCCTGAAGCTTTCTTT CASSIHRDRGPEAFF - TRBD1 TRBJ1-1 TRBV19
TGTGCCAGCAGCTTAGCGTCCGGGTTGACTGAAGCTTTCTTT CASSLASGLTEAFF - - TRBJ1-1 TRBV11-2
TGTGCCAGCAGGAGGACAGACTCCTACGAGCAGTACTTC CASRRTDSYEQYF - - TRBJ2-7 TRBV7-8
TGTGCCAGCAGTGAACAGGACTCCTACAATGAGCAGTTCTTC CASSEQDSYNEQFF once - TRBJ2-1 TRBV2
TGTGCCAGCAGCTTGGAGTTTTCGGGAGAGGGAAACACCATATATTTT CASSLEFSGEGNTIYF - - TRBJ1-3 TRBV5-4